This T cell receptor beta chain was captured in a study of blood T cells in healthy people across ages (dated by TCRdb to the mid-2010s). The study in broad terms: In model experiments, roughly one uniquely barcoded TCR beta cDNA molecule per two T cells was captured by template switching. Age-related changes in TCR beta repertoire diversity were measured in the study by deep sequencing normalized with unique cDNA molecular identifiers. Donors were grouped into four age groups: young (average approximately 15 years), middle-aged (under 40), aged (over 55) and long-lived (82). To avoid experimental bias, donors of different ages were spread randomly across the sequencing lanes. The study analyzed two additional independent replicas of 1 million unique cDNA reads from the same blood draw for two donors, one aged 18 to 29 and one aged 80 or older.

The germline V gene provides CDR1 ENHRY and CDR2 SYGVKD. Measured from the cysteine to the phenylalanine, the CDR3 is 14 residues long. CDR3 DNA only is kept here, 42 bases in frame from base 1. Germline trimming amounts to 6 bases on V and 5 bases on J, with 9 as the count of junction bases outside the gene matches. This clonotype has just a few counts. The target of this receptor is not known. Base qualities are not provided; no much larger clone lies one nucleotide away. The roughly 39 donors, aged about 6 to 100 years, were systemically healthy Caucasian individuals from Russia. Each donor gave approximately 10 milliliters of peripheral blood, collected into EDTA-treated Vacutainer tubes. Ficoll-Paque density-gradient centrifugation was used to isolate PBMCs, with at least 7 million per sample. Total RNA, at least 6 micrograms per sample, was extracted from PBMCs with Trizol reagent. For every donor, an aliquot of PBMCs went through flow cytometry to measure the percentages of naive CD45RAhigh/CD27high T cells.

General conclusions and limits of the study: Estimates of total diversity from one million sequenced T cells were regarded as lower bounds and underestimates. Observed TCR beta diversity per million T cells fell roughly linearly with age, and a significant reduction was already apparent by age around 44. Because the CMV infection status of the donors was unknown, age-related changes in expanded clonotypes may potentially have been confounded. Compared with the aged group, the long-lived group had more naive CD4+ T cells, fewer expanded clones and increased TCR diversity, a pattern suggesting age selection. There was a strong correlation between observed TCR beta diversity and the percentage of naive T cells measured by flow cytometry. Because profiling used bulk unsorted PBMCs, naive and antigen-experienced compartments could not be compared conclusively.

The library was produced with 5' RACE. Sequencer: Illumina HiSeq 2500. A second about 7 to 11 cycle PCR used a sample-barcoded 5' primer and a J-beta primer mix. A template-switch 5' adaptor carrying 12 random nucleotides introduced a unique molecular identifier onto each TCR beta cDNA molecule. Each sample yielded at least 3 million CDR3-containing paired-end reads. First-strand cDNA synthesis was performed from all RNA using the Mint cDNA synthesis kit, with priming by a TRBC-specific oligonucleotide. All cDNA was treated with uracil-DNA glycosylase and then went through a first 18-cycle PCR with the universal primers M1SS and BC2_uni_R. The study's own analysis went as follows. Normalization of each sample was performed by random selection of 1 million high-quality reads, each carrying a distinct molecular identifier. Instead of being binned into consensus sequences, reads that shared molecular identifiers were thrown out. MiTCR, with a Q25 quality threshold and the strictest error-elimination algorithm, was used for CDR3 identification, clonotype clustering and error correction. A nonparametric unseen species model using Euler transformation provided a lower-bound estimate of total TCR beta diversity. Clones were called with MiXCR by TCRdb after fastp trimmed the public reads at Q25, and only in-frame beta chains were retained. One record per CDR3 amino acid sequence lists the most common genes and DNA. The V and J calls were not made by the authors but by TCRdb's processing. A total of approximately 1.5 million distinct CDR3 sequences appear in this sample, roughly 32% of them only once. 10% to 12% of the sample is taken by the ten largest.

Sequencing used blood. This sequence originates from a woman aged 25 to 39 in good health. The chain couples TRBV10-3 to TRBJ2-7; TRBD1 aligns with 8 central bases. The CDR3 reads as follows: CAISLGQEPNEQYF. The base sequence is TGTGCCATCAGCCTGGGACAGGAGCCGAACGAGCAGTACTTC.